Shown below are 20 T cell receptor beta chains from a single sample sequenced in a study of cytomegalovirus exposure and HLA in healthy donors. PCR involved 60 Vbeta and 13 Jbeta primers. Generated by immunoSEQ multiplex PCR, the TCRdb table keeps only in-frame clones and is missing some. The profile shows 150,000 to 200,000 clones, around 75% of them singletons. The material sequenced was PBMCs. The receptor source for this set is a woman aged 25 to 39 in good health and CMV-seropositive.

Notes on this clone: This specimen includes other DNA sequences encoding the same CDR3. The chain carries TRBV7-9 and TRBJ2-7; no clear D. Trimming shortened V by 0 bases and J by 3 bases, and 9 bases separated the two germline ends. The length of the CDR3 is 14 residues. Germline V gene data show CDR1 as SEHNR and CDR2 as FQNEAQ (reference sequence). The CDR3 here is CASSLAWRSYEQYF. The CDR3 DNA follows: TGTGCCAGCAGCTTAGCATGGAGAAGCTACGAGCAGTACTTC.

The chain employs TRBV20-1 and TRBJ2-7; D remains ambiguous. Germline assignment: CDR1 DFQATT and CDR2 SNEGSKA (reference sequence). V dropped 5 bases and J dropped 0 bases, with 2 bases sitting between them. The CDR3 runs to 10 residues. The CDR3 loop reads CSAYSYEQYF. CDR3 sequence (DNA): TGCAGTGCTTACTCCTACGAGCAGTACTTC.

The chain carries TRBV7-2 and TRBJ1-2, with 7 bases aligning to TRBD1. V was clipped by 5 bases and J by 2 bases; unmatched bases: 5. The length of the CDR3 is 14 residues. Germline V gene sequence: CDR1 SGHTA, CDR2 FQGNSA. The CDR3 DNA sequence: TGTGCCAGCAGCCCCAAACAGGGGAACTATGGCTACACCTTC. This codes for CASSPKQGNYGYTF.

This chain uses TRBV5-1 with TRBJ1-2; D is perhaps TRBD1 (5 bases). V was shortened by 4 bases and J by 8 bases, with 9 bases between the two germline ends. This CDR3 comprises 11 residues. Germline CDR1 reads SGHRS; CDR2 reads YFSETQ. This chain's CDR3 is CASSAGHGYTF. DNA of the CDR3: TGCGCCAGCAGCGCGGGGCACGGCTACACCTTC.

This clone was seen a single time. This sequence joins TRBV14 and TRBJ2-7; the D gene is possibly TRBD2 (6 bases). V lost 2 bases and J lost 6, with 14 bases in between. CDR3 size: 14 residues. The germline gives CDR1 SGHDN, CDR2 FVKESK. DNA for the CDR3: TGTGCCAGCAGCCAACAAACAACTAGCACCGAGCAGTACTTC. This codes for CASSQQTTSTEQYF.

The V gene is TRBV29-1, the J gene TRBJ1-1; 8 bases map to TRBD1. Looked up from germline, CDR1 is SQVTM and CDR2 is ANQGSEA. Trimming removed 0 bases from V and 12 bases from J; junction bases left unmatched: 6. The CDR3 length is 12 residues. The CDR3 sequence: CSVEESGGETFF. As DNA, the CDR3 is TGCAGCGTTGAAGAATCAGGGGGCGAGACTTTCTTT.

The chain recombines TRBV6-1 with TRBJ2-2; no clear D. The germline V and J ends were trimmed by 5 bases and 3 bases, with 10 bases remaining between them. The CDR3 is made up of 14 amino acids. CDR1 and CDR2 from the germline V gene are MNHNS and SASEGT. The DNA of the CDR3 is TGTGCCAGCAGTACCACTTATTACACCGGGGAGCTGTTTTTT. This sequence encodes CASSTTYYTGELFF.

This clone is a singleton in its sample. The chain carries TRBV27 and TRBJ2-1, with TRBD2 identical over 11 bases. CDR1 and CDR2 (germline): MNHEY, SMNVEV (reference sequence). The CDR3 runs to 16 residues. V lost 4 bases to trimming and J lost 8 bases; unmatched junction nucleotides: 10. CDR3 in amino acids: CASSSTPSGRRDEQFF. DNA for the CDR3: TGTGCCAGCAGTTCGACGCCTAGCGGGAGGCGGGATGAGCAGTTCTTC.

This clone was seen a handful of times. The J gene is TRBJ1-1, the V gene TRBV19; 7 nucleotides line up with TRBD1. J was trimmed by 4 bases and V by 4 bases; bases with no gene match: 6. The CDR3 loop spans 14 amino acids. CDR1 and CDR2 (germline): LNHDA, SQIVND (reference sequence). The CDR3 reads CASSTTGRLTEAFF. Here the CDR3 DNA reads TGTGCCAGTAGTACGACAGGGCGCCTCACTGAAGCTTTCTTT. The complete variable domain, with remaining parts taken from reference TRBV19 and TRBJ1-1, reads DGGITQSPKYLFRKEGQNVTLSCEQNLNHDAMYWYRQDPGQGLRLIYYSQIVNDFQKGDIAEGYSVSREKKESFPLTVTSAQKNPTAFYLCASSTTGRLTEAFFGQGTRLTVV.

The chain links TRBV27 to TRBJ2-7, with D tentatively TRBD2 (5 bases). The CDR3 extends over 12 amino acids. V dropped 7 bases and J dropped 6 bases, with 13 bases sitting between them. Germline V CDR1 and CDR2: MNHEY, SMNVEV (reference sequence). DNA of the CDR3: TGTGCCAGCACGGGGATCCGGGGCGAGCAGTACTTC. Its translation: CASTGIRGEQYF.

The chain recombines TRBV4-1 with TRBJ2-5, with D maybe TRBD1 (5 bases). Germline assignment: CDR1 MGHRA and CDR2 YSYEKL. The CDR3 length is 16 residues. Between the trimmed V and J ends, which lost 6 bases and 5 bases, there was a span of 22 bases. CDR3 residues: CASSSSLGLGRETQYF. The CDR3 DNA reads TGCGCCAGCAGTTCTTCTTTGGGGCTAGGCCGGGAGACCCAGTACTTC.

This rearrangement joins TRBV5-4 to TRBJ2-3; 9 bases are shared with TRBD2. The CDR3 has 17 residues. Trimming cost V 3 bases and J 4 bases; bases outside gene matches: 12. Germline CDR1 reads SGHNT; CDR2 reads YYREEE (reference sequence). The CDR3 spells CASSSPQTGGGADTQYF. The DNA for the CDR3 is TGTGCCAGCAGCTCACCTCAAACGGGCGGGGGGGCAGATACGCAGTATTTT.

This clone was seen only once. The chain has TRBV7-9 and TRBJ2-6, with TRBD2 as a possible D gene (5 bases). Germline CDR1 reads SEHNR; CDR2 reads FQNEAQ (reference sequence). The CDR3 runs 16 residues. The V and J ends lost 4 bases and 4 bases respectively, with 14 bases between them. The DNA for the CDR3 is TGTGCCAGCAGCTGGTTGACCCCGGGGGGGGCCAACGTCCTGACTTTC. It is translated as CASSWLTPGGANVLTF.

The chain links TRBV18 to TRBJ1-2; TRBD1 matches 8 bases. Trimming cost V 2 bases and J 11 bases; bases outside gene matches: 7. This CDR3 spans 13 amino acids. Looked up from germline, CDR1 is KGHSH and CDR2 is LQKENI. The CDR3 protein is CASSPVRGPSYTF. DNA for the CDR3: TGTGCCAGCTCACCAGTCAGGGGGCCCTCATACACCTTC.

V usage is TRBV25-1 and J usage is TRBJ2-7; weak D call: TRBD1 (6 bases). Germline V gene sequence: CDR1 MGHDK, CDR2 SYGVNS. Trimming removed 5 bases at V and 4 bases at J, with 18 bases between. The CDR3 runs to 15 residues. The CDR3 spells CASSLQGRSPYEQYF. The CDR3 bases are TGTGCCAGCAGTCTCCAGGGGCGCTCCCCATACGAGCAGTACTTC.

In regard to this clone: The junction shows a germline mismatch at one end, possibly a read error. The CDR3 here is CASSNSGTGEQYF. Written as DNA, the CDR3 is TGTGCCAGCAGTAACTCCGGGACAGGCGAGCAGTACTTC. The rearrangement links TRBV6-5 to TRBJ2-7, with 8 bases that match TRBD1. This CDR3 spans 13 amino acids. Germline V lookup: CDR1 MNHEY, CDR2 SVGAGI.

This chain connects TRBV7-8 to TRBJ1-2, with 10 bases lining up with TRBD1. CDR3 length: 14 amino acids. Germline V lookup: CDR1 SGHVS, CDR2 FQNEAQ. The V and J ends lost 2 bases and 5 bases, in that order; junction bases with no gene match: 2. The CDR3 bases are TGTGCCAGCAGCTTAAGGGGACAGGGGTATGGCTACACCTTC. Translating gives CASSLRGQGYGYTF.

The chain couples TRBV5-1 to TRBJ2-7; the D gene is possibly TRBD2 (7 bases). This CDR3 is 15 amino acids long. Trimming pared 4 bases from V and 4 bases from J, leaving 18 bases between. In germline, CDR1 is SGHRS, CDR2 YFSETQ. The CDR3 DNA reads as TGCGCCAGCAGCCCACAGGGAGGGGGGGGATACGAGCAGTACTTC. Translated, it gives CASSPQGGGGYEQYF.

The CDR3 sequence is CASSGPSGRVLSYEQYF. The DNA of the CDR3 is TGTGCCAGCAGTGGGCCTAGCGGGAGAGTACTCTCCTACGAGCAGTACTTC. The genes are TRBV2 and TRBJ2-7; 10 bases fit TRBD2. Losses at the gene ends were 4 bases for V and 0 bases for J; bases not matched to a gene: 9. The germline gives CDR1 SNHLY, CDR2 FYNNEI. This CDR3 is 17 amino acids long.

The rearrangement joins TRBV29-1 to TRBJ2-5, with D hard to call. This CDR3 spans 10 amino acids. Germline V lookup: CDR1 SQVTM, CDR2 ANQGSEA. Trimming left V 6 bases short and J 1 base short, with 3 bases between. CDR3 DNA: TGCAGCGTCTCCCAAGAGACCCAGTACTTC. Translation: CSVSQETQYF.